This record concerns one T cell receptor (beta chain) sequence. The antigen remains unidentified. The data were taken from a study of T-cell memory formation after mild COVID-19. Study background: TCR clusters largely stayed donor specific. Overall study findings and caveats: CD4+ contracting clones were mainly CM and EM; CD8+ ones, EMRA. Contracting clones from day 15 to 85 showed balanced CD4/CD8; later expanders favored CD4+.

Each CDR3 protein gets one entry after TCRdb re-called the 5' RACE reads with MiXCR. This table has 400,000 to 550,000 distinct CDR3 sequences, approximately 23% appearing once. The source is an adult woman who had mild COVID-19 (a few samples of this study predate the infection). Cell type and time point are not known. Sequenced input: PBMCs or a T cell subset sorted from them (not recorded which).

The CDR3 DNA reads TGTGCCAGCTCAATGGGGCAGAACACCGGGGAGCTGTTTTTT. Translation gives CASSMGQNTGELFF. The V gene is TRBV18, the J gene TRBJ2-2; the D gene is possibly TRBD1 (5 bases). This CDR3 has 14 amino acids. Trimming took 5 bases from V and 1 from J, leaving 8 bases between them. Germline CDR1 is KGHSH and CDR2 is LQKENI.